This note documents a single TCR beta chain sequence. CDR3 length: 15 residues. Trimming took 3 bases from V and 4 from J; bases not matched to a gene: 5. Per the germline V gene, CDR1 is SGHKS and CDR2 is YYEKEE (reference sequence). Profiled with immunoSEQ multiplex PCR; TCRdb holds only in-frame clones, not every one. Counted here are under 10,000 clones, about 89% occurring once; the ten biggest clones make up roughly 5.4%. The data originate from a study of T cell changes during pregnancy in multiple sclerosis. This chain connects TRBV5-5 to TRBJ1-1; 11 positions agree with TRBD1. Sequences were derived from CD8+ T cells from peripheral blood mononuclear cells, sampled in the first trimester of pregnancy. The receptor was isolated from a female donor in good health, enrolled as a control in a pregnancy study. The CDR3 loop reads CASSWTGGESTEAFF. The CDR3, as DNA: TGTGCCAGCAGCTGGACAGGGGGCGAAAGCACTGAAGCTTTCTTT.